These 21 T cell receptor beta chains were sequenced from one sample in a study of T cell responses to AZD1222 COVID-19 vaccine. TCRdb keeps only in-frame clones here, not all; method: immunoSEQ multiplex PCR. The sample consists of about 140,000 clones, more than 85% of them appearing once. The sequencing used peripheral blood, collected on day 0 of AZD1222 vaccination. The source is an adult in good health.

On this clone itself: The germline gene is not matched at one end of the junction; a read error may be the cause. The chain couples TRBV7-2 to TRBJ2-4; possible D gene TRBD2, 5 bases. This CDR3 region has 13 residues. In germline, CDR1 is SGHTA, CDR2 FQGNSA. The CDR3 sequence: CASSLAGENIQYF. For the CDR3, the DNA is TGTGCCAGCAGCCTAGCCGGGGAAAACATTCAGTACTTC. The full variable domain, with the rest looked up from reference TRBV7-2 and TRBJ2-4, is GAGVSQSPSNKVTEKGKDVELRCDPISGHTALYWYRQSLGQGLEFLIYFQGNSAPDKSGLPSDRFSAERTGGSVSTLTIQRTQQEDSAVYLCASSLAGENIQYFGAGTRLSVL.

This chain joins TRBV2 and TRBJ2-1, with 7 bases aligning to TRBD1. This CDR3 has 11 residues. V lost 9 bases to trimming and J lost 6 bases; unmatched junction nucleotides: 2. Germline V CDR1 and CDR2: SNHLY, FYNNEI. Here the CDR3 DNA reads TGTGCCAGAAGGGGGCCCAATGAGCAGTTCTTC. It codes for CARRGPNEQFF. Supplemented by reference TRBV2 and TRBJ2-1, the full variable domain reads EPEVTQTPSHQVTQMGQEVILRCVPISNHLYFYWYRQILGQKVEFLVSFYNNEISEKSEIFDDQFSVERPDGSNFTLKIRSTKLEDSAMYFCARRGPNEQFFGPGTRLTVL.

This chain joins TRBV7-2 and TRBJ1-5; D is unresolved. In germline, CDR1 is SGHTA, CDR2 FQGNSA. There are 12 residues in the CDR3. Trimming removed 4 bases from V and 4 bases from J, with 5 bases in between. The CDR3 DNA is TGTGCCAGCAGCTCCCAGAATCAGCCCCAGCATTTT. Translation: CASSSQNQPQHF.

CDR3 DNA sequence: TGTGCCAGCAGTAAACGACCCCCTTTGACAGATACGCAGTATTTT. Amino acids: CASSKRPPLTDTQYF. This chain uses TRBV6-5 with TRBJ2-3; D call uncertain. Germline V gene lookup returns CDR1 MNHEY and CDR2 SVGAGI. Trimming removed 5 bases at V and 3 bases at J, with 15 bases between. The CDR3 consists of 15 residues.

The V call is TRBV10-3, the J call TRBJ2-7; 8 bases fit TRBD1. CDR1 is ENHRY, CDR2 SYGVKD, per germline. CDR3 length equals 14 residues. The V segment lost 6 bases and the J segment 6 bases; nucleotides outside the gene matches: 10. As DNA, the CDR3 is TGTGCCATCAGGGAGACAGGGGACCGAGGCGAGCAGTACTTC. The encoded protein is CAIRETGDRGEQYF.

V and J are TRBV5-1 and TRBJ2-7; unclear D gene. From germline, CDR1 is SGHRS and CDR2 YFSETQ. The CDR3 loop spans 14 amino acids. The germline V and J ends were trimmed by 4 bases and 3 bases, with 14 bases remaining between them. CDR3 nucleotide sequence: TGCGCCAGCAGCACCCCTTCCAGAGACTACGAGCAGTACTTC. This sequence encodes CASSTPSRDYEQYF.

This chain uses TRBV6-5 with TRBJ1-5; D is possibly TRBD1 (6 bases). V lost 5 bases and J 5 bases, leaving 10 bases between the germline ends. Germline CDR1 is MNHEY and CDR2 is SVGAGI. This CDR3 spans 13 amino acids. The CDR3 nucleotides read TGTGCCAGCAGTACAGGGTTTGATCAGCCCCAGCATTTT. This sequence encodes CASSTGFDQPQHF.

The chain is built from TRBV5-5 and TRBJ1-6; 8 nucleotides align to TRBD1. This CDR3 comprises 15 residues. CDR1 is SGHKS and CDR2 is YYEKEE in the germline V gene (reference sequence). The trim removed 2 bases at V and 8 bases at J, leaving 6 bases unmatched. The CDR3 bases are TGTGCCAGCAGCTTTTCAACAGGGGGTTATTCACCCCTCCACTTT. This gives the protein CASSFSTGGYSPLHF.

This clone has only one observation. This chain connects TRBV7-8 to TRBJ1-5; TRBD1 matches at 8 bases. Germline V gene sequence: CDR1 SGHVS, CDR2 FQNEAQ. This CDR3 spans 15 amino acids. Germline trimming cut 5 bases from V and 6 bases from J; bases unmatched to any gene: 9. The CDR3 bases are TGTGCCAGCAGCCCACGGACAGGGCAGGGTCAGCCCCAGCATTTT. This gives the protein CASSPRTGQGQPQHF.

CDR3: CASSYSNRGNSPLHF. The CDR3 DNA reads as TGTGCCAGCAGTTACTCGAACAGAGGGAATTCACCCCTCCACTTT. The chain couples TRBV6-6 to TRBJ1-6; unclear D gene. V was clipped by 0 bases and J by 7 bases, with 10 bases between them. Germline V gene lookup returns CDR1 MNHNY and CDR2 SVGAGI (reference sequence). The CDR3 runs 15 residues.

This sequence joins TRBV5-4 and TRBJ1-1; TRBD1 agrees at 9 bases. Germline-derived CDR1 and CDR2 are SGHNT and YYREEE (reference sequence). CDR3 length: 14 amino acids. The V and J ends lost 0 bases and 5 bases, in that order; junction bases with no gene match: 2. CDR3 bases: TGTGCCAGCAGCTTGGTGACAGGGGGGACTGAAGCTTTCTTT. Protein product: CASSLVTGGTEAFF.

The chain couples TRBV6-6 to TRBJ1-5, with unresolved D. V gave up 0 bases and J gave up 5 bases, with 8 bases separating them. The CDR3 is made up of 14 amino acids. The germline gives CDR1 MNHNY, CDR2 SVGAGI (reference sequence). The CDR3 is CASSYSGIDQPQHF. CDR3 DNA: TGTGCCAGCAGTTACTCGGGTATTGATCAGCCCCAGCATTTT.

The chain employs TRBV6-1 and TRBJ2-3, with 9 bases lining up with TRBD1. The germline gives CDR1 MNHNS, CDR2 SASEGT. Trimming took 4 bases from V and 0 from J; bases not matched to a gene: 5. The CDR3 spans 16 residues. In DNA form, the CDR3 reads TGTGCCAGCAGTGTACAGGGGGCTGGGAGCACAGATACGCAGTATTTT. Amino acids: CASSVQGAGSTDTQYF.

In DNA, the CDR3 is TGTGCCAGCAGCCAAGGGCAGATCTATAATTCACCCCTCCACTTT. Translation: CASSQGQIYNSPLHF. The genes are TRBV3-1 (or the pseudogene TRBV3-2) and TRBJ1-6; D not certain. The germline V gene has CDR1 LGHDT and CDR2 YNNKEL (reference sequence). This CDR3 comprises 15 residues. The germline V and J ends were trimmed by 1 base and 3 bases, with 7 bases remaining between them.

This chain links TRBV25-1 with TRBJ2-1; 11 bases line up with TRBD1. This CDR3 is 17 amino acids long. J was trimmed by 7 bases and V by 1 base; bases with no gene match: 9. Germline CDR1 reads MGHDK; CDR2 reads SYGVNS. The chain's CDR3 is CASSEFPGTGGSNEQFF. CDR3 in DNA: TGTGCCAGCAGTGAATTCCCCGGGACAGGGGGTTCGAATGAGCAGTTCTTC. The entire variable domain, with the rest obtained from reference TRBV25-1 and TRBJ2-1, is as follows: EADIYQTPRYLVIGTGKKITLECSQTMGHDKMYWYQQDPGMELHLIHYSYGVNSTEKGDLSSESTVSRIRTEHFPLTLESARPSHTSQYLCASSEFPGTGGSNEQFFGPGTRLTVL.

CDR3 nucleotides: TGCGCCAGCAGCCGCACCAACAGGGTTAGGAACTATGGCTACACCTTC. Amino acid sequence: CASSRTNRVRNYGYTF. The V and J genes are TRBV4-1 and TRBJ1-2; tentatively, D is TRBD1 (6 bases). The V gene's germline CDR1 is MGHRA and CDR2 YSYEKL. The CDR3 is 16 residues long. Deletions cut 4 bases from V and 2 bases from J, with 17 bases between.

This chain uses TRBV21-1 with TRBJ2-7; TRBD1 was called by the table and not checked on the DNA. TRBV21-1 is an annotated pseudogene. The length of the CDR3 is 14 residues. The CDR3 sequence is CASAWTGRTNEQYF. In nucleotides, the CDR3 is TGTGCCAGCGCTTGGACAGGGAGGACCAACGAGCAGTACTTC.

The rearrangement links TRBV12-1 to TRBJ2-4; whether TRBD1, the table's D call, matches the DNA was not checked. TRBV12-1 is annotated as a pseudogene. CDR3 length: 13 residues. In DNA form, the CDR3 reads TGTGCCAGCAGCTTGGGGGCTCGGAACATTCAGTACTTC. It is translated as CASSLGARNIQYF.

Notes on this clone: This sample includes further DNA sequences coding for the same CDR3. The chain carries TRBV7-9 and TRBJ1-6; D unclear. V was pared by 1 base and J by 8 bases, with 0 bases between. Looked up from germline, CDR1 is SEHNR and CDR2 is FQNEAQ (reference sequence). There are 11 residues in the CDR3. The CDR3 loop reads CASSLDSPLHF. The CDR3 DNA follows: TGTGCCAGCAGCTTAGATTCACCCCTCCACTTT.

The chain uses TRBV10-3 and TRBJ2-1; 9 bases map to TRBD2. Germline V gene sequence: CDR1 ENHRY, CDR2 SYGVKD. The trim removed 11 bases at V and 7 bases at J, leaving 12 bases unmatched. CDR3 length: 14 amino acids. The CDR3 DNA is TGTGCCTCTCAAGCGGGAGGTGATGTAAATGAGCAGTTCTTC. Protein: CASQAGGDVNEQFF.

This clone has only one observation. The V gene is TRBV27, the J gene TRBJ2-3; 7 nucleotides align to TRBD2. The germline V gene encodes CDR1 MNHEY and CDR2 SMNVEV (reference sequence). This CDR3 is built from 12 residues. V was clipped by 2 bases and J by 8 bases; unmatched bases: 1. The DNA for the CDR3 is TGTGCCAGCAGTTTAGGGGGGGTTACGCAGTATTTT. It encodes CASSLGGVTQYF.